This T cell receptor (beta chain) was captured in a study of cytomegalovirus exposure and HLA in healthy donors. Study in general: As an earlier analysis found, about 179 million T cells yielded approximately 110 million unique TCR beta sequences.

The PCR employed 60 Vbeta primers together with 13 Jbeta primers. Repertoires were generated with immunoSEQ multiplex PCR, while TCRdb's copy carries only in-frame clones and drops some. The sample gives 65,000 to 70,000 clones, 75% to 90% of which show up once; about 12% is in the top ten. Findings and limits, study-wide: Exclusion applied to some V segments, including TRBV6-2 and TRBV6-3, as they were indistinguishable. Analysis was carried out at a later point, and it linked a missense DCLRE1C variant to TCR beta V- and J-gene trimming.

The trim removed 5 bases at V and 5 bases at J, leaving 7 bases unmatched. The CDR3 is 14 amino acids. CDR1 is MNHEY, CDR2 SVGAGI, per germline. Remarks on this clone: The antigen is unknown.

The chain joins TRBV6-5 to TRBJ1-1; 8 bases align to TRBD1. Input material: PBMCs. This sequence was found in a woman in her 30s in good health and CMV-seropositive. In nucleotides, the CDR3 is TGTGCCAGCAGTCTCTTTGACAGGGGTACTGAAGCTTTCTTT. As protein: CASSLFDRGTEAFF.